What follows are 27 T cell receptor beta chains derived from one specimen sequenced in a study of cytomegalovirus exposure and HLA in healthy donors. This PCR relied on a set of 60 Vbeta primers and 13 Jbeta primers. Profiled with immunoSEQ multiplex PCR; TCRdb holds only in-frame clones, not every one. The repertoire holds over 100,000 clones, with about 80% as singletons. The sequencing sample was made of PBMCs. Receptors originate from a human donor in good health.

The chain uses TRBV5-5 and TRBJ2-5, with 10 bases matching TRBD1. Germline assignment: CDR1 SGHKS and CDR2 YYEKEE (reference sequence). Losses at the gene ends were 6 bases for V and 2 bases for J; bases not matched to a gene: 13. CDR3 size: 17 residues. CDR3 DNA: TGTGCCAGCACGTCCCGGGACAGGGGCGGTCTTCAAGAGACCCAGTACTTC. It is translated as CASTSRDRGGLQETQYF.

Regarding this clone: The sample holds other DNA sequences that translate to the same CDR3. For the CDR3, the DNA is TGTGCCAGCAGTTCCCAGGGACTAAACACTGAAGCTTTCTTT. The encoded protein is CASSSQGLNTEAFF. V gene TRBV28 combines with J gene TRBJ1-1, with D maybe TRBD1 (5 bases). This CDR3 region has 14 residues. Looked up from germline, CDR1 is MDHEN and CDR2 is SYDVKM. Trimming stripped 4 bases from V and 2 bases from J, with 11 bases between.

The rearrangement links TRBV30 to TRBJ1-2, with D possibly matching TRBD1 (6 bases). The germline V gene encodes CDR1 GTSNPN and CDR2 SVGIG (reference sequence). V dropped 6 bases and J dropped 3 bases, with 17 bases sitting between them. CDR3 length equals 14 residues. The CDR3: CACHKQGWDYGYTF. The CDR3 DNA follows: TGTGCCTGCCACAAACAGGGATGGGACTATGGCTACACCTTC.

V and J are TRBV18 and TRBJ2-7, with a weak D call TRBD2 (5 bases). The CDR3 loop spans 12 amino acids. V lost 5 bases, J lost 1 base, and 6 bases lay in between. From germline, CDR1 is KGHSH and CDR2 LQKENI. The CDR3 sequence is CASSGLSYEQYF. The CDR3 bases are TGTGCCAGCTCAGGACTTTCCTACGAGCAGTACTTC.

The chain recombines TRBV28 with TRBJ1-5; D perhaps matches TRBD1 (5 bases). V lost 9 bases, J lost 7 bases, and 25 bases lay in between. The CDR3 runs to 16 residues. Germline CDR1 is MDHEN and CDR2 is SYDVKM. In DNA form, the CDR3 reads TGTGCCAGTAGCCTAGCGGGGGGGGGAGGAGGACAGCCCCAGCATTTT. This codes for CASSLAGGGGGQPQHF.

This chain connects TRBV19 to TRBJ1-1, with a tentative D call TRBD1 (5 bases). Germline lookup yields CDR1 LNHDA and CDR2 SQIVND (reference sequence). The CDR3 has 12 residues. Deletions cut 11 bases from V and 4 bases from J, with 14 bases between. In DNA, the CDR3 is TGTGCCTCTCTGCAGGGTTTCACTGAAGCTTTCTTT. It codes for CASLQGFTEAFF. The full variable domain, rest sourced from reference TRBV19 and TRBJ1-1, is DGGITQSPKYLFRKEGQNVTLSCEQNLNHDAMYWYRQDPGQGLRLIYYSQIVNDFQKGDIAEGYSVSREKKESFPLTVTSAQKNPTAFYLCASLQGFTEAFFGQGTRLTVV.

The V call is TRBV28, the J call TRBJ2-7; 13 bases fit TRBD2. The CDR3 consists of 15 residues. Trimming took 6 bases from V and 3 from J; bases not matched to a gene: 5. Germline-derived CDR1 and CDR2 are MDHEN and SYDVKM. CDR3 in DNA: TGTGCCAGCAGGCAAACTAGCGGGAGGGTCTACGAGCAGTACTTC. Its translation is CASRQTSGRVYEQYF.

The CDR3 region has the DNA TGTGCCAGCAGCCTCTATCGCAATCAGCCCCAGCATTTT. It yields the protein CASSLYRNQPQHF. V usage is TRBV6-5 and J usage is TRBJ1-5; D unresolved. The V gene's germline CDR1 is MNHEY and CDR2 SVGAGI. This CDR3 is 13 amino acids long. Trimming cost V 6 bases and J 2 bases, with 8 bases left between them.

This chain joins TRBV30 and TRBJ1-5; D remains ambiguous. The CDR3 totals 14 residues. Trimming shortened V by 0 bases and J by 4 bases, and 10 bases separated the two germline ends. The germline gives CDR1 GTSNPN, CDR2 SVGIG (reference sequence). CDR3 nucleotides: TGTGCCTGGAGTGTTGGCCAGAGGAATCAGCCCCAGCATTTT. The encoded protein is CAWSVGQRNQPQHF.

The J gene is TRBJ2-7, the V gene TRBV11-2; D is perhaps TRBD1 (6 bases). Germline V gene sequence: CDR1 SGHAT, CDR2 FQNNGV. V lost 1 base and J 4 bases, leaving 17 bases between the germline ends. This CDR3 has 16 residues. The chain's CDR3 is CASSLGFSGGQYEQYF. In nucleotides, the CDR3 is TGTGCCAGCAGCTTAGGGTTCTCTGGGGGACAATACGAGCAGTACTTC.

The chain has TRBV4-2 and TRBJ1-2; possible D gene TRBD1, 6 bases. Deletions cut 0 bases from V and 8 bases from J, with 16 bases between. Germline V CDR1 and CDR2: LGHNA, YNFKEQ. The CDR3 runs 15 residues. CDR3 nucleotides: TGTGCCAGCAGCCAAGAAATGGGCAGGGGAAAGGGCTACACCTTC. Translated: CASSQEMGRGKGYTF.

This chain joins TRBV9 and TRBJ2-7; TRBD1 agrees at 10 bases. The CDR3 has 15 residues. The V gene's germline CDR1 is SGDLS and CDR2 YYNGEE. With 2 bases clipped from V and 3 bases from J, the junction kept 5 bases outside the gene matches. The CDR3, as DNA: TGTGCCAGCAGCGTGGGACAGGGGTTGATCTACGAGCAGTACTTC. Translated, it gives CASSVGQGLIYEQYF.

This clone was detected only once. The chain couples TRBV5-1 to TRBJ2-7; D may be TRBD2 (6 bases). The germline CDR1 and CDR2 sequences are SGHRS and YFSETQ. V dropped 3 bases and J dropped 6 bases, with 22 bases sitting between them. This CDR3 is 16 amino acids long. The CDR3 reads CASSSGETPVLAEQYF. Written as DNA, the CDR3 is TGCGCCAGCAGCTCGGGGGAGACTCCGGTCTTGGCCGAGCAGTACTTC.

This chain connects TRBV5-1 to TRBJ2-1; 9 bases fit TRBD2. V gave up 1 base and J gave up 6 bases; unmatched junction bases: 8. The CDR3 runs 16 residues. Germline CDR1 and CDR2: SGHRS and YFSETQ. The CDR3 region is CASSLRRGGVPNEQFF. Here the CDR3 DNA reads TGCGCCAGCAGCTTGAGGCGCGGGGGGGTTCCCAATGAGCAGTTCTTC.

This chain links TRBV20-1 with TRBJ1-1, with D perhaps matching TRBD1 (6 bases). Germline CDR1 is DFQATT and CDR2 is SNEGSKA (reference sequence). Trimming stripped 3 bases from V and 6 bases from J, with 8 bases between. The CDR3 runs 11 residues. The CDR3 region is CSASTGSEAFF. CDR3 bases: TGCAGTGCTAGCACAGGGTCTGAAGCTTTCTTT.

The V call is TRBV18, the J call TRBJ1-1; D unclear. The CDR3 loop spans 16 amino acids. V gave up 3 bases and J gave up 3 bases, with 17 bases separating them. CDR1 is KGHSH and CDR2 is LQKENI in the germline V gene. This CDR3 reads CASSPKTASGYTEAFF. As DNA, the CDR3 is TGTGCCAGCTCACCGAAGACGGCCAGCGGATACACTGAAGCTTTCTTT.

The genes are TRBV29-1 and TRBJ2-7, with a weak D call TRBD1 (6 bases). The CDR3 totals 16 residues. Germline loops: CDR1 SQVTM, CDR2 ANQGSEA. Trimming took 8 bases from V and 3 from J, leaving 26 bases between them. CDR3 sequence: CSPQWTALVRGYEQYF. The CDR3 DNA reads as TGCAGCCCCCAATGGACTGCCCTAGTCAGGGGCTACGAGCAGTACTTC.

The V gene is TRBV14, the J gene TRBJ2-7, with D perhaps TRBD2 (5 bases). Germline CDR1 and CDR2: SGHDN and FVKESK. The CDR3 is 14 amino acids. The V and J ends lost 4 bases and 2 bases respectively, with 12 bases between them. Here the CDR3 reads CASSRIRGAYEQYF. CDR3 coding DNA: TGTGCCAGCAGCCGGATACGGGGAGCCTACGAGCAGTACTTC. The full variable domain, with the rest looked up from reference TRBV14 and TRBJ2-7, is EAGVTQFPSHSVIEKGQTVTLRCDPISGHDNLYWYRRVMGKEIKFLLHFVKESKQDESGMPNNRFLAERTGGTYSTLKVQPAELEDSGVYFCASSRIRGAYEQYFGPGTRLTVT.

In regard to this clone: The limits of the CDR3 on the DNA are not certain, so only TCRdb's listed CDR3 is given. This chain uses TRBV29-1 with TRBJ2-3; the table calls TRBD2, which could not be checked here. The CDR3 comprises 16 residues, both ends counted. Looked up from germline, CDR1 is SQVTM and CDR2 is ANQGSEA. CDR3 residues: CSVVLVEPPAWDTQYF.

The chain is built from TRBV27 and TRBJ2-3, with D perhaps TRBD1 (6 bases). The CDR3 totals 16 residues. The germline gives CDR1 MNHEY, CDR2 SMNVEV (reference sequence). Trimming pared 6 bases from V and 3 bases from J, leaving 19 bases between. This chain's CDR3 is CASRLARRGSTDTQYF. The CDR3 bases are TGTGCCAGCAGGCTAGCAAGAAGGGGGTCGACAGATACGCAGTATTTT.

The V and J genes are TRBV11-3 and TRBJ1-1; the D is unclear. The length of the CDR3 is 13 residues. The germline V gene has CDR1 SGHNT and CDR2 YENEEA. V shed 0 bases and J shed 7 bases, with 9 bases lying between them. The DNA for the CDR3 is TGTGCCAGCAGCTTAGAGCATCTAAGTGAAGCTTTCTTT. It codes for CASSLEHLSEAFF.

This chain connects TRBV13 to TRBJ1-2; a weak D match, TRBD1 (6 bases). Trimming took off 5 bases at V and 7 bases at J, with 17 bases between the two ends. The CDR3 is 14 amino acids. Germline-derived CDR1 and CDR2 are PRHDT and FYEKMQ (reference sequence). The CDR3 coding sequence is TGTGCCAGCAGCCGGGGCGGGGGGCGATCTGGCTACACCTTC. As protein: CASSRGGGRSGYTF.

The chain has TRBV28 and TRBJ1-1, with TRBD1 as a possible D gene (6 bases). V lost 3 bases and J 13 bases, leaving 15 bases between the germline ends. Germline V lookup: CDR1 MDHEN, CDR2 SYDVKM. The CDR3 is made up of 12 amino acids. The CDR3 DNA follows: TGTGCCAGCAGTTTGGCGACAAGAGGGGGTTTCTTT. Its protein product is CASSLATRGGFF. Supplemented by reference TRBV28 and TRBJ1-1, the full variable domain reads DVKVTQSSRYLVKRTGEKVFLECVQDMDHENMFWYRQDPGLGLRLIYFSYDVKMKEKGDIPEGYSVSREKKERFSLILESASTNQTSMYLCASSLATRGGFFGQGTRLTVV.

The gene calls are TRBV5-1 and TRBJ2-7, with TRBD1 matching 7 bases. CDR3 length: 15 amino acids. Germline loops: CDR1 SGHRS, CDR2 YFSETQ. Unmatched junction bases numbered 3, after V lost 0 bases and J lost 0 bases. CDR3 DNA: TGCGCCAGCAGCTTGGGGGGGACAGCCTCCTACGAGCAGTACTTC. This encodes CASSLGGTASYEQYF. The variable domain in full, completed from reference TRBV5-1 and TRBJ2-7, reads KAGVTQTPRYLIKTRGQQVTLSCSPISGHRSVSWYQQTPGQGLQFLFEYFSETQRNKGNFPGRFSGRQFSNSRSEMNVSTLELGDSALYLCASSLGGTASYEQYFGPGTRLTVT.

The rearrangement joins TRBV5-6 to TRBJ1-6; weak D call: TRBD1 (5 bases). The germline gives CDR1 SGHDT, CDR2 YYEEEE. The CDR3 sequence is 14 residues long. V gave up 3 bases and J gave up 10 bases, with 14 bases separating them. Here the CDR3 DNA reads TGTGCCAGCAGCTGGGGAGGGGTGGAATCACCCCTCCACTTT. Translating gives CASSWGGVESPLHF.

V gene TRBV19 combines with J gene TRBJ2-2, with a tentative D call TRBD1 (6 bases). This CDR3 is 14 amino acids long. Trimming shortened V by 8 bases and J by 6 bases, and 16 bases separated the two germline ends. Germline V gene data show CDR1 as LNHDA and CDR2 as SQIVND (reference sequence). The CDR3 sequence: CASQEQGWSGELFF. CDR3 DNA: TGTGCCAGTCAAGAACAGGGTTGGTCCGGGGAGCTGTTTTTT.

V gene TRBV9 combines with J gene TRBJ1-1; 9 nucleotides align to TRBD1. The CDR3 runs 13 residues. Germline CDR1 is SGDLS and CDR2 is YYNGEE. V dropped 2 bases and J dropped 10; count of bases not matched to a gene: 6. The CDR3 sequence is CASSVSGQGRAFF. CDR3 bases: TGTGCCAGCAGCGTTTCGGGACAGGGACGAGCTTTCTTT.